What follows are 15 T cell receptor beta chains derived from one specimen sequenced in a study of T-cell memory formation after mild COVID-19. TCRdb recomputed calls from the 5' RACE reads with MiXCR, one row per CDR3 protein. The data contain around 450,000 distinct CDR3 sequences, 20% to 30% of them singletons. The specimen sequenced was PBMCs or a T cell subset sorted from them (not recorded which). The receptors stem from an adult woman who had mild COVID-19 (a few samples of this study predate the infection). Cell type and time point are not known.

This clonotype was observed many times. The chain combines TRBV4-1 with TRBJ2-7, with TRBD2 as a possible D gene (6 bases). CDR1 MGHRA and CDR2 YSYEKL come from the germline V gene. The length of the CDR3 is 18 residues. With 1 base removed from V and 4 bases from J, the gap between germline ends came to 23 bases. The CDR3 sequence is CASSQGPPIADRGYEQYF. The CDR3, as DNA: TGCGCCAGCAGCCAAGGTCCCCCGATAGCGGACCGTGGGTACGAGCAGTACTTC.

The chain is built from TRBV19 and TRBJ2-5; 12 bases line up with TRBD2. The V and J ends lost 6 bases and 3 bases, in that order; junction bases with no gene match: 2. Germline assignment: CDR1 LNHDA and CDR2 SQIVND (reference sequence). CDR3 length: 14 residues. The CDR3 DNA reads as TGTGCCAGTAGGTGGACTAGCGGGGAAGAGACCCAGTACTTC. Protein product: CASRWTSGEETQYF.

The chain links TRBV9 to TRBJ2-7; TRBD1 is a possible D gene (8 bases). This CDR3 comprises 15 residues. V was pared by 0 bases and J by 2 bases, with 12 bases between. Germline CDR1 is SGDLS and CDR2 is YYNGEE. The CDR3 spells CASSVGTGRAYEQYF. CDR3 sequence (DNA): TGTGCCAGCAGCGTAGGGACAGGGAGGGCCTACGAGCAGTACTTC.

This clonotype showed up just a few times. The V gene is TRBV6-1, the J gene TRBJ2-4, with unresolved D. The CDR3 consists of 12 residues. The germline V gene encodes CDR1 MNHNS and CDR2 SASEGT. Deletions cut 0 bases from V and 11 bases from J, with 8 bases between. CDR3 in amino acids: CASSEALGLQYF. CDR3 coding DNA: TGTGCCAGCAGTGAAGCTCTAGGCCTTCAGTACTTC.

This clonotype was detected a few times. The chain has TRBV3-1 and TRBJ2-2, with D unresolved. This CDR3 spans 14 amino acids. Germline V gives CDR1 LGHDT, CDR2 YNNKEL (reference sequence). The ends were cut back, 0 bases at V and 5 bases at J, with 7 bases in the middle. The CDR3: CASSQEFRTGELFF. The CDR3 DNA reads TGTGCCAGCAGCCAAGAGTTCCGAACCGGGGAGCTGTTTTTT.

The gene calls are TRBV5-4 and TRBJ2-1; TRBD1 agrees at 7 bases. The germline gives CDR1 SGHNT, CDR2 YYREEE (reference sequence). The CDR3 is 14 amino acids. Germline trimming cut 4 bases from V and 6 bases from J; bases unmatched to any gene: 7. The CDR3, as DNA: TGTGCCAGCAGCCGCACAGGGGTAATCAATGAGCAGTTCTTC. Its translation: CASSRTGVINEQFF.

The genes are TRBV24-1 and TRBJ1-3, with no clear D. V was cut by 5 bases and J by 0 bases, with 10 bases left in between. The CDR3 length is 15 residues. Per germline, CDR1 KGHDR and CDR2 SFDVKD. CDR3 bases: TGTGCCACCAGTGTGAACGGATCCTCTGGAAACACCATATATTTT. It specifies CATSVNGSSGNTIYF.

This chain connects TRBV29-1 to TRBJ1-1, with 8 positions matching TRBD1. Losses at the gene ends were 4 bases for V and 4 bases for J; bases not matched to a gene: 8. This CDR3 is built from 14 residues. Looked up from germline, CDR1 is SQVTM and CDR2 is ANQGSEA. The CDR3, as DNA: TGCAGCGTTGGAGACAGGGGCGGGGGCACTGAAGCTTTCTTT. Protein sequence: CSVGDRGGGTEAFF.

This clonotype was observed a handful of times. The chain combines TRBV7-9 with TRBJ2-1; 7 nucleotides match TRBD2. This CDR3 region has 15 residues. The trim removed 1 base at V and 8 bases at J, leaving 8 bases unmatched. CDR1 SEHNR and CDR2 FQNEAQ come from the germline V gene (reference sequence). The DNA for the CDR3 is TGTGCCAGCAGCTTAGAGGCGGGAGTAAAATATGAGCAGTTCTTC. It encodes CASSLEAGVKYEQFF.

V usage is TRBV12-3 or TRBV12-4 and J usage is TRBJ2-3; possibly TRBD1 for D (5 bases). There are 15 residues in the CDR3. V lost 4 bases, J lost 2 bases, and 13 bases lay in between. CDR3 sequence reads: CASSSARASTDTQYF. The CDR3 DNA sequence: TGTGCCAGCAGTTCAGCCAGGGCTTCCACAGATACGCAGTATTTT.

In its sample, this clonotype was seen a few times. The chain links TRBV7-8 to TRBJ2-3; 10 positions match TRBD2. V was pared by 5 bases and J by 6 bases, with 11 bases of the junction left unmatched. CDR3 length: 16 residues. Germline CDR1 reads SGHVS; CDR2 reads FQNEAQ. CDR3 amino acids: CASSPRGLAGADTQYF. DNA for the CDR3: TGTGCCAGCAGCCCCCGCGGCCTAGCGGGAGCCGATACGCAGTATTTT.

This sequence joins TRBV5-1 and TRBJ1-4; maybe TRBD1 (6 bases). V was shortened by 1 base and J by 7 bases, with 14 bases between the two germline ends. The length of the CDR3 is 15 residues. Germline assignment: CDR1 SGHRS and CDR2 YFSETQ. The CDR3 loop is CASSLLSGDGEKLFF. The CDR3 DNA sequence: TGCGCCAGCAGCTTGTTGTCAGGGGATGGTGAAAAACTGTTTTTT.

This clonotype was detected only a few times. The chain couples TRBV12-3 or TRBV12-4 to TRBJ2-3, with D uncertain. The length of the CDR3 is 12 residues. The V end lost 6 bases, the J end lost 4 bases, and 8 bases lay between the germline ends. The CDR3 here is CASRSGSDTQYF. Here the CDR3 DNA reads TGTGCCAGCAGGTCCGGTTCAGATACGCAGTATTTT.

This chain connects TRBV7-9 to TRBJ1-6, with a tentative D call TRBD1 (6 bases). The CDR3 has 16 amino acids. The germline gives CDR1 SEHNR, CDR2 FQNEAQ (reference sequence). V lost 5 bases to trimming and J lost 5 bases, with 16 bases between them. The CDR3 region has the DNA TGTGCCAGCAGCGTAGGGGGGGGACCGGATAATTCACCCCTCCACTTT. Protein product: CASSVGGGPDNSPLHF.

This clonotype has a count of ten or more. The chain links TRBV7-3 to TRBJ2-1, with 8 bases aligning to TRBD1. Germline values: CDR1 SGHTA, CDR2 FQGTGA. The CDR3 extends over 15 amino acids. Unmatched junction bases numbered 6, after V lost 4 bases and J lost 4 bases. The DNA for the CDR3 is TGTGCCAGCAGCTACGGGACAGGAGCTTACAATGAGCAGTTCTTC. Protein sequence: CASSYGTGAYNEQFF.